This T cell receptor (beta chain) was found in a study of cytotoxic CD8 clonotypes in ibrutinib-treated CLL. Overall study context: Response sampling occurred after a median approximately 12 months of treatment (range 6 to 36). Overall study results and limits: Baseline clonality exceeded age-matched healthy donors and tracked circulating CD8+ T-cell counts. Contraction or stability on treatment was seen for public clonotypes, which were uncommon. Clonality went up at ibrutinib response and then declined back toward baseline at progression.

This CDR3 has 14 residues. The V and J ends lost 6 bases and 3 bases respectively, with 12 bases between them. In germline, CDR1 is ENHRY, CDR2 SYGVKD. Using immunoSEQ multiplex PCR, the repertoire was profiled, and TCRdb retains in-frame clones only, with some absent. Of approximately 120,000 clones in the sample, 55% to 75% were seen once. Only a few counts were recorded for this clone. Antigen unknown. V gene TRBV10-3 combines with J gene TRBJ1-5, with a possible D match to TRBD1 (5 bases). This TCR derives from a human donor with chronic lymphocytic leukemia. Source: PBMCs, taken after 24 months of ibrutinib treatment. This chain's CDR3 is CAISVTRDNQPQHF. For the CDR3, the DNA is TGTGCCATCAGCGTTACCAGGGACAATCAGCCCCAGCATTTT.